These 19 T cell receptor beta chains came from one sample sequenced in a study of Ad26.COV2.S vaccination and SARS-CoV-2 variants. Data came from immunoSEQ multiplex PCR; TCRdb stores just in-frame clones and leaves some out. The data hold 300,000 to 400,000 clones, with just over 90% observed a single time. The material sequenced was peripheral blood, taken after recovery from COVID-19. Receptors were obtained from a human donor who had recovered from COVID-19.

The V gene is TRBV11-3, the J gene TRBJ2-2; 7 nucleotides line up with TRBD2. This CDR3 is built from 17 residues. The J segment lost 1 base and the V segment lost 4 bases, leaving 9 bases of the junction unmatched. Germline V gene sequence: CDR1 SGHNT, CDR2 YENEEA. This chain's CDR3 is CASSSSRAGENTGELFF. The CDR3 region has the DNA TGTGCCAGCAGCTCCTCCCGGGCGGGGGAGAACACCGGGGAGCTGTTTTTT.

The chain recombines TRBV11-2 with TRBJ2-1; D may be TRBD1 (6 bases). This CDR3 has 15 amino acids. The germline gives CDR1 SGHAT, CDR2 FQNNGV. The ends were cut back, 3 bases at V and 8 bases at J, with 17 bases in the middle. CDR3 in DNA: TGTGCCAGCAGCTTTGAGAGGGGGAGCCACCATGAGCAGTTCTTC. Encoded protein: CASSFERGSHHEQFF.

V usage is TRBV30 and J usage is TRBJ1-1; TRBD1 might be the D (5 bases). CDR3 length: 16 residues. CDR1 is GTSNPN, CDR2 SVGIG, per germline (reference sequence). The V and J ends lost 4 bases and 0 bases respectively, with 18 bases between them. The CDR3 bases are TGTGCCTGGAACAGCCCCGTTCGGGGGATGAACACTGAAGCTTTCTTT. Its protein is CAWNSPVRGMNTEAFF.

The CDR3 loop is CASRGRGSYQPQHF. In nucleotides, the CDR3 is TGTGCCAGCAGGGGGAGGGGATCCTATCAGCCCCAGCATTTT. This chain joins TRBV27 and TRBJ1-5; possibly TRBD1 for D (5 bases). CDR3 length: 14 residues. CDR1 and CDR2 (germline): MNHEY, SMNVEV (reference sequence). V lost 6 bases and J 5 bases, leaving 14 bases between the germline ends.

The chain is built from TRBV7-6 and TRBJ2-1; 7 bases fit TRBD2. This CDR3 has 15 amino acids. CDR1 and CDR2 from the germline V gene are SGHVS and FNYEAQ. Losses at the gene ends were 5 bases for V and 0 bases for J; bases not matched to a gene: 4. The CDR3 DNA follows: TGTGCCAGCAGCCCCGGACTAGGCTCCTACAATGAGCAGTTCTTC. Protein product: CASSPGLGSYNEQFF.

J is TRBJ2-7 and V is TRBV5-1; 8 nucleotides agree with TRBD1. V was pared by 4 bases and J by 2 bases, with 5 bases of the junction left unmatched. Germline loops: CDR1 SGHRS, CDR2 YFSETQ. The CDR3 spans 14 residues. The DNA for the CDR3 is TGCGCCAGCAGCCGACAGGGGCCAGCCTACGAGCAGTACTTC. It translates to CASSRQGPAYEQYF.

This chain connects TRBV10-3 to TRBJ2-7, with unresolved D. The CDR3 covers 11 residues. Between the trimmed V and J ends, which lost 6 bases and 7 bases, there was a span of 10 bases. Germline V gene sequence: CDR1 ENHRY, CDR2 SYGVKD. CDR3 protein: CAISRAEEQYF. Here the CDR3 DNA reads TGTGCCATCAGCCGGGCGGAAGAGCAGTACTTC.

The chain carries TRBV19 and TRBJ2-1; TRBD2 aligns across 10 bases. The junction had 6 bases not matched to a gene; V was cut back by 5 bases and J by 5 bases. The germline CDR1 and CDR2 sequences are LNHDA and SQIVND (reference sequence). The length of the CDR3 is 15 residues. The CDR3 DNA sequence: TGTGCCAGTAGTTTCAGCGGGGGGGCTGACAATGAGCAGTTCTTC. It codes for CASSFSGGADNEQFF.

This clone occurred a few times. The chain links TRBV14 to TRBJ1-1; D not certain. Germline V gene data show CDR1 as SGHDN and CDR2 as FVKESK. This CDR3 has 13 residues. Trimming took 0 bases from V and 4 from J, leaving 6 bases between them. DNA of the CDR3: TGTGCCAGCAGCCAAGACATGGTCACTGAAGCTTTCTTT. Translation: CASSQDMVTEAFF.

The chain carries TRBV6-5 and TRBJ1-1; D is perhaps TRBD1 (5 bases). Trimming took 2 bases from V and 5 from J, leaving 18 bases between them. CDR1 MNHEY and CDR2 SVGAGI come from the germline V gene. CDR3 size: 16 residues. The CDR3: CASSYLWNQGATEAFF. The CDR3 coding sequence is TGTGCCAGCAGTTACCTCTGGAACCAGGGCGCAACTGAAGCTTTCTTT.

The chain recombines TRBV18 with TRBJ2-1, with 8 bases that match TRBD2. Trimming removed 2 bases from V and 7 bases from J; junction bases left unmatched: 10. The CDR3 consists of 16 residues. CDR1 and CDR2 from the germline V gene are KGHSH and LQKENI. The CDR3 loop is CASSPLVGGGRNEQFF. The DNA of the CDR3 is TGTGCCAGCTCACCATTAGTCGGGGGGGGCAGGAATGAGCAGTTCTTC. Variable domain in full (rest from reference TRBV18 and TRBJ2-1): NAGVMQNPRHLVRRRGQEARLRCSPMKGHSHVYWYRQLPEEGLKFMVYLQKENIIDESGMPKERFSAEFPKEGPSILRIQQVVRGDSAAYFCASSPLVGGGRNEQFFGPGTRLTVL.

The J gene is TRBJ2-1, the V gene TRBV15; 9 bases are shared with TRBD2. The junction had 11 bases not matched to a gene; V was cut back by 6 bases and J by 5 bases. The CDR3 runs to 16 residues. The germline V gene encodes CDR1 LNHNV and CDR2 YYDKDF (reference sequence). The CDR3 nucleotides are TGTGCCACCAGATTTACCGGGACTAGCCCCAACAATGAGCAGTTCTTC. It is translated as CATRFTGTSPNNEQFF.

This clone has a handful of counts. CDR3 amino acids: CAGSPGQGTYSPLHF. CDR3 coding DNA: TGTGCCGGTTCTCCTGGGCAGGGAACTTATTCACCCCTCCACTTT. The V gene is TRBV7-9, the J gene TRBJ1-6; TRBD1 might be the D (5 bases). The CDR3 contains 15 residues. Trimming left V 11 bases short and J 8 bases short, with 22 bases between. Germline CDR1 and CDR2: SEHNR and FQNEAQ (reference sequence).

This rearrangement joins TRBV27 to TRBJ1-3; TRBD1 matches 7 bases. Germline assignment: CDR1 MNHEY and CDR2 SMNVEV (reference sequence). The length of the CDR3 is 15 residues. V trimming: 4 bases; J trimming: 0 bases; junction bases outside the gene matches: 3. The CDR3 DNA sequence: TGTGCCAGCAGTTACACAGGGGACTCTGGAAACACCATATATTTT. Translated, it gives CASSYTGDSGNTIYF.

This sequence joins TRBV27 and TRBJ2-7; D might be TRBD1 (6 bases). The CDR3 is 12 residues long. V lost 6 bases to trimming and J lost 0 bases, with 6 bases between them. The germline V gene has CDR1 MNHEY and CDR2 SMNVEV (reference sequence). In DNA, the CDR3 is TGTGCCAGCAGAGGGGGCTCCTACGAGCAGTACTTC. The encoded protein is CASRGGSYEQYF.

This clone was detected once. The chain carries TRBV7-2 and TRBJ2-5, with 7 bases lining up with TRBD1. Trimming at V came to 7 bases and at J to 10 bases, leaving 12 bases not matched to a gene. The germline gives CDR1 SGHTA, CDR2 FQGNSA. This CDR3 is built from 13 residues. In nucleotides, the CDR3 is TGTGCCAGCACTCCTCCCGGGACAGAATACCAGTACTTC. The encoded protein is CASTPPGTEYQYF. The full variable domain, rest sourced from reference TRBV7-2 and TRBJ2-5, is GAGVSQSPSNKVTEKGKDVELRCDPISGHTALYWYRQSLGQGLEFLIYFQGNSAPDKSGLPSDRFSAERTGGSVSTLTIQRTQQEDSAVYLCASTPPGTEYQYFGPGTRLLVL.

The V call is TRBV7-9, the J call TRBJ1-5, with 10 bases aligning to TRBD1. Germline V gives CDR1 SEHNR, CDR2 FQNEAQ (reference sequence). The CDR3 has 15 amino acids. The J segment lost 7 bases and the V segment lost 5 bases, leaving 8 bases of the junction unmatched. CDR3 protein: CASSQDRDRGQPQHF. In nucleotides, the CDR3 is TGTGCCAGCAGCCAAGACCGGGACAGGGGACAGCCCCAGCATTTT.

The V gene is TRBV3-1 (or the pseudogene TRBV3-2), the J gene TRBJ1-3; D is unresolved. Germline-derived CDR1 and CDR2 are LGHDT and YNNKEL (reference sequence). V dropped 1 base and J dropped 0 bases, with 10 bases sitting between them. The CDR3 covers 16 residues. CDR3 coding DNA: TGTGCCAGCAGCCAAGCCGGGCAGGTCTCTGGAAACACCATATATTTT. Its translation: CASSQAGQVSGNTIYF.

This clone was observed once. This chain joins TRBV21-1 and TRBJ2-4; TRBD1, the table's D call, was not compared with the DNA. TRBV21-1 is given as a pseudogene. This CDR3 has 15 residues. CDR3 bases: TGTGCCAGCAGCAAAGAACAGTTAACCAAAAACATTCAGTACTTC. It yields the protein CASSKEQLTKNIQYF.